The sequence of this T cell receptor beta chain was determined in a study of blood T cell repertoires in COVID-19. About the research overall: The United States, Italy and Spain were the sources of the acute and convalescent COVID-19 samples. The analysed material was cDNA or gDNA that came from T cells, B-cell-depleted T cells, or PBMCs.

Looked up from germline, CDR1 is LNHDA and CDR2 is SQIVND (reference sequence). After removal of 4 bases from V and 5 bases from J, the junction contained 7 bases not matched to a gene. The length of the CDR3 is 17 residues. Per the original data handling: For nucleated cells, counts were estimated from reference gene primer amplification. Data came from immunoSEQ multiplex PCR; TCRdb stores just in-frame clones and leaves some out. The V and J calls and clone size come from that table; D and trimming were worked out from the DNA. Among 300,000 to 350,000 clones listed, 80% to 90% were seen once. Two consecutive negative NP/OP PCR tests, clearance, or resolved symptoms defined Cohort 3 recovery.

Sequenced input: PBMCs or T cells enriched from blood (not recorded which). The receptor's source is a young man who had recovered from COVID-19. The chain uses TRBV19 and TRBJ2-3, with 15 bases identical to TRBD2. Here the CDR3 reads CASSNTGTSGGIDTQYF. The CDR3 DNA reads as TGTGCCAGTAGTAACACCGGGACTAGCGGGGGGATAGATACGCAGTATTTT.